This T cell receptor beta chain was found in a study of T-cell memory formation after mild COVID-19. Looking at the study overall: For the most part, TCR clusters were specific to one donor.

General study points: In pre-infection memory, a portion of responding clones appeared, which suggested that cross-reactive memory joined. There was no confirmation that second-wave clones peaking on day 37 were SARS-CoV-2 specific.

This clonotype was detected a few times. No antigen is known for it. A 5'RACE reaction primed in the constant segment made cDNA libraries of TCR alpha and TCR beta, and these carried sample barcodes and UMIs. One entry per CDR3 protein, called by TCRdb with MiXCR from the 5' RACE reads. The sample shows some 330,000 distinct CDR3 sequences, around 21% of them seen only once. The sequence was obtained from an adult woman who had mild COVID-19 (a few samples of this study predate the infection). Cell type and time point are not known. The specimen sequenced was PBMCs or a T cell subset sorted from them (not recorded which).

The CDR3 loop reads CASSPSGGFNEQYF. The CDR3 DNA reads TGCGCCAGCAGCCCGTCCGGGGGGTTCAACGAGCAGTACTTC. The chain has TRBV5-1 and TRBJ2-7; 7 bases are a match to TRBD2. V trimming: 4 bases; J trimming: 5 bases; junction bases outside the gene matches: 9. Germline V gene lookup returns CDR1 SGHRS and CDR2 YFSETQ. The CDR3 consists of 14 residues.